Below, one T cell receptor (beta chain) is given with its context. The antigen is undetermined. These data belong to a study of immune evolution from preneoplasia to lung adenocarcinoma. Study-level information: HLA loss of heterozygosity: about 7% AIS, about 15% MIA, around 35% ADC, none AAH. Whole-study findings and limits: Clonality was highest in normal lung, lower in later-stage lesions apparently.

Patient tissue came from resections in Japan or China, 2014–2017. Profiled with immunoSEQ multiplex PCR; TCRdb holds only in-frame clones, not every one. The sample records about 7,800 clones, roughly 72% being singletons. This CDR3 region has 13 residues. V was pared by 3 bases and J by 5 bases, with 13 bases between. Germline V gives CDR1 GTSNPN, CDR2 SVGIG (reference sequence). The sequence came from an older donor with lung adenocarcinoma. Some clones in this sample may be carry-over from other donors' samples. V gene TRBV30 combines with J gene TRBJ2-5, with a weak D call TRBD1 (5 bases). The sample was FFPE lung adenocarcinoma in situ tissue. CDR3 coding DNA: TGTGCCTGGAGCTCCAGGCCAGGGGAGACCCAGTACTTC. Amino acids: CAWSSRPGETQYF.